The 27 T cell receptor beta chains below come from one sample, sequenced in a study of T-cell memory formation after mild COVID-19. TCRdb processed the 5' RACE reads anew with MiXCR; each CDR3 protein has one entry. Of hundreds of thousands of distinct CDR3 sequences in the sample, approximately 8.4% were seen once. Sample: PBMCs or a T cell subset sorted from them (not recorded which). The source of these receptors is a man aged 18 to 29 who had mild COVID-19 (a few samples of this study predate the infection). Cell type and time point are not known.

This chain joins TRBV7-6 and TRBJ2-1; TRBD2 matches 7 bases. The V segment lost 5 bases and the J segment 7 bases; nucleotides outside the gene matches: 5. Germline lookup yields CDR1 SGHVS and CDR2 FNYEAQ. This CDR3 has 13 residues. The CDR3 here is CASSPAGGNEQFF. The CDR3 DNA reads TGTGCCAGCAGCCCCGCCGGGGGGAATGAGCAGTTCTTC.

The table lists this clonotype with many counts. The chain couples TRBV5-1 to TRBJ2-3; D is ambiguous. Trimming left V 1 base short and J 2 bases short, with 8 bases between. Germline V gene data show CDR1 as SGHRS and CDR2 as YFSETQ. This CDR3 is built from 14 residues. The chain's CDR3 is CASSLSASTDTQYF. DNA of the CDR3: TGCGCCAGCAGCTTGTCCGCCTCCACAGATACGCAGTATTTT.

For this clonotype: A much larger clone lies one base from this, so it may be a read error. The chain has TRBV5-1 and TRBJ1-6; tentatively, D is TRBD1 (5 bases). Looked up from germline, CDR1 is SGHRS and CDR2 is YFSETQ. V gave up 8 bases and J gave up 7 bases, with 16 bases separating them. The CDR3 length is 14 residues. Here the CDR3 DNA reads TGCGCCAGAAGCACCGGGACGATGAATTCACCCCTCCACTTT. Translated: CARSTGTMNSPLHF.

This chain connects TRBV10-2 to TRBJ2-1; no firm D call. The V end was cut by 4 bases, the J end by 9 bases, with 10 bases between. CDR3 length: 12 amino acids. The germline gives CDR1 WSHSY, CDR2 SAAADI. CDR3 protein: CASSAGYVEQFF. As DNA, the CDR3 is TGCGCCAGCAGTGCTGGTTATGTTGAGCAGTTCTTC.

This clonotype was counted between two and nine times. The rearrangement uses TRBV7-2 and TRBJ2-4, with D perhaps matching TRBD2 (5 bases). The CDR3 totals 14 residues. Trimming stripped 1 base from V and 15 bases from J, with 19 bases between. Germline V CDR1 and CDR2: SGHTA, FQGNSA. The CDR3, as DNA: TGTGCCAGCAGCTTAGAGGCGCAGGCGGCGGGTTGGTACTTC. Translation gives CASSLEAQAAGWYF.

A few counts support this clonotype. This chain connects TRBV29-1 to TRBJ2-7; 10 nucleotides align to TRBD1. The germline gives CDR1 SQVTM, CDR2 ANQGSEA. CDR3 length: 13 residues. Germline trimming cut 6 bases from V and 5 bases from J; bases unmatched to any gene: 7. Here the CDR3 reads CSVAGTGAHEQYF. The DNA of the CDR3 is TGCAGCGTCGCCGGGACAGGGGCCCACGAGCAGTACTTC.

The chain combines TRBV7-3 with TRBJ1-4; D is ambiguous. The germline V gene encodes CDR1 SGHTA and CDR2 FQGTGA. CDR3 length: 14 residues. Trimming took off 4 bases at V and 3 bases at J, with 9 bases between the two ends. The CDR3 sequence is CASSSQRANEKLFF. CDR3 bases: TGTGCCAGCAGCTCTCAGAGGGCTAATGAAAAACTGTTTTTT.

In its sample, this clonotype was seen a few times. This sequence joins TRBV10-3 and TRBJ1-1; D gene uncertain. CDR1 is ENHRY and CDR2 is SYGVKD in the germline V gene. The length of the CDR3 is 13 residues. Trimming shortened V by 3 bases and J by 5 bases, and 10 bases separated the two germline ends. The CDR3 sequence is CAISDYGGTEAFF. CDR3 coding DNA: TGTGCCATCAGTGATTATGGAGGGACTGAAGCTTTCTTT.

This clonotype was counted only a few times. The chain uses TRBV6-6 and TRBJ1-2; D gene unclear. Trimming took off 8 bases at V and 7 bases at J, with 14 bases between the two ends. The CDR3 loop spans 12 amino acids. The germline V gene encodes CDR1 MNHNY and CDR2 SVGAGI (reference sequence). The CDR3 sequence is CASLREGGGYTF. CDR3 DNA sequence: TGTGCCAGCCTCCGTGAGGGAGGTGGCTACACCTTC.

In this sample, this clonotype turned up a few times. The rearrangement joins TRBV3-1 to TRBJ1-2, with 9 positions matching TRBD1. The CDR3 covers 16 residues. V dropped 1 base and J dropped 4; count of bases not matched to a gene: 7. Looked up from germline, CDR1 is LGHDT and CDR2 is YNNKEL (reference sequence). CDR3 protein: CASSQVPGTGTYGYTF. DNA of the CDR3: TGTGCCAGCAGCCAAGTGCCCGGGACAGGGACCTATGGCTACACCTTC.

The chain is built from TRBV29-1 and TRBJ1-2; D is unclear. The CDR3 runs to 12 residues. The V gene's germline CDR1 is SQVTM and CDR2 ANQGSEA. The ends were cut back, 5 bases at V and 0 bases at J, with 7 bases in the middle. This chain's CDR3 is CSVHRSNYGYTF. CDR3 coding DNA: TGCAGCGTTCACCGGTCTAACTATGGCTACACCTTC.

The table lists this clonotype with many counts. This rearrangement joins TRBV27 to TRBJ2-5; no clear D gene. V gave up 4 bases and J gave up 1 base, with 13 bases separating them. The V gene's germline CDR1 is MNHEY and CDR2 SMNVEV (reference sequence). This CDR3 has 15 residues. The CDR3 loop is CASSSPDWGQETQYF. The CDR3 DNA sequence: TGTGCCAGCAGTTCCCCCGACTGGGGCCAAGAGACCCAGTACTTC.

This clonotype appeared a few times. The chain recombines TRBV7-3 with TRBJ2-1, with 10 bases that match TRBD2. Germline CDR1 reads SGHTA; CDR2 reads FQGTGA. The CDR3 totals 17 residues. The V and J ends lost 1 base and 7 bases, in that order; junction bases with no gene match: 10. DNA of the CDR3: TGTGCCAGCAGCTTAAGCCCTTTAGCGGGGGGCCCGAATGAGCAGTTCTTC. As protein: CASSLSPLAGGPNEQFF. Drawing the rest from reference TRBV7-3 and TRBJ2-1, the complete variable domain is GAGVSQTPSNKVTEKGKYVELRCDPISGHTALYWYRQSLGQGPEFLIYFQGTGAADDSGLPNDRFFAVRPEGSVSTLKIQRTERGDSAVYLCASSLSPLAGGPNEQFFGPGTRLTVL.

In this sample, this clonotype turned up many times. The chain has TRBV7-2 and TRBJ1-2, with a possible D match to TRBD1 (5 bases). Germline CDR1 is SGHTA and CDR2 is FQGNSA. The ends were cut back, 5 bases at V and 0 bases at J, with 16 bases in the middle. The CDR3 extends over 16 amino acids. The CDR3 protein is CASSPPWGSTNYGYTF. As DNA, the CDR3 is TGTGCCAGCAGCCCCCCTTGGGGCTCGACTAACTATGGCTACACCTTC.

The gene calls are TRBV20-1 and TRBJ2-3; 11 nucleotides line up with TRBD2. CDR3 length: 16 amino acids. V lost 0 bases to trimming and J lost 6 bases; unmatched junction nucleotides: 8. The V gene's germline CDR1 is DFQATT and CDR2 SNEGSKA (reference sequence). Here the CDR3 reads CSARDMASGGRDTQYF. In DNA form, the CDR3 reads TGCAGTGCTAGAGATATGGCTAGCGGGGGGAGGGATACGCAGTATTTT.

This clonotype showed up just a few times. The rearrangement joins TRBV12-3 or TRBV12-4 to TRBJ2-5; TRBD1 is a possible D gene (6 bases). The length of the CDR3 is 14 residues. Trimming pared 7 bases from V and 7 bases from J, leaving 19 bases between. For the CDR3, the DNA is TGTGCCAGCACAATTTGGGAACAGGGCTGGACCCAGTACTTC. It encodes CASTIWEQGWTQYF.

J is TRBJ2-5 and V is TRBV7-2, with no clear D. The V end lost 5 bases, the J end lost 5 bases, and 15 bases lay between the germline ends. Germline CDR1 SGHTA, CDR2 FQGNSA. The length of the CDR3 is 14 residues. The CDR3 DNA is TGTGCCAGCAGCCCGAGCCTGGCGGAGGAGACCCAGTACTTC. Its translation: CASSPSLAEETQYF.

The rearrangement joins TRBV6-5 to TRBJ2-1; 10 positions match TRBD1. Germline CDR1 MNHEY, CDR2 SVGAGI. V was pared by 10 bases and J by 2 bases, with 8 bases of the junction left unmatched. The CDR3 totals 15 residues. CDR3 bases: TGTGCCACCCTGGGGGGACAGGGGCCCTACAATGAGCAGTTCTTC. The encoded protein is CATLGGQGPYNEQFF.

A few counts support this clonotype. The CDR3: CSVLLAGEGSYNEQFF. The CDR3 DNA reads as TGCAGCGTTTTGTTAGCGGGGGAGGGGTCCTACAATGAGCAGTTCTTC. The rearrangement links TRBV29-1 to TRBJ2-1; 9 bases fit TRBD2. The CDR3 runs 16 residues. The junction had 9 bases not matched to a gene; V was cut back by 5 bases and J by 1 base. Germline V gene lookup returns CDR1 SQVTM and CDR2 ANQGSEA.

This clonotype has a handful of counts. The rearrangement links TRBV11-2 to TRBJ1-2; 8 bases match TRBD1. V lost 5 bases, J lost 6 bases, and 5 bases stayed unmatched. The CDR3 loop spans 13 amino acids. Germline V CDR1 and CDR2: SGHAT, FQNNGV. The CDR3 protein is CASSNRGADGYTF. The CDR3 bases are TGTGCCAGCAGCAACAGGGGGGCGGATGGCTACACCTTC.

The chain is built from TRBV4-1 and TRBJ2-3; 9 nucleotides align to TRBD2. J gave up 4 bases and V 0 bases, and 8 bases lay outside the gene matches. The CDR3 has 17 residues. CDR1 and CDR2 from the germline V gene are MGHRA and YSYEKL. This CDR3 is CASSQEWGTSSPDTQYF. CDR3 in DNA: TGCGCCAGCAGCCAAGAATGGGGGACTAGCTCCCCAGATACGCAGTATTTT.

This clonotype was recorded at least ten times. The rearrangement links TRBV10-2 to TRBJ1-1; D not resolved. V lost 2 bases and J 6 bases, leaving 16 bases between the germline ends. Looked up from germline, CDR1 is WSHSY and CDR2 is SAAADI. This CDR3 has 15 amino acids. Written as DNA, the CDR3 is TGCGCCAGCAGTGAGCCCTCCCTAAAATACTCTGAAGCTTTCTTT. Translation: CASSEPSLKYSEAFF.

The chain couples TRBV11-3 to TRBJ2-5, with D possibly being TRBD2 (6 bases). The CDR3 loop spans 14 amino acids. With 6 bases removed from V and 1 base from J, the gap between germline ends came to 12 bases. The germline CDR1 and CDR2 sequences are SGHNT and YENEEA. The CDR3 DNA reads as TGTGCCAGCAGTATGGGCGGGGCCCAAGAGACCCAGTACTTC. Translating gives CASSMGGAQETQYF.

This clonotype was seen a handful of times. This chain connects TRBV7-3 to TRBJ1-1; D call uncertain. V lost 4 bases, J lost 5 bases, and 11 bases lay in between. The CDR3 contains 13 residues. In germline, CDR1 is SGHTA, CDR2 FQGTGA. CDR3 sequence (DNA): TGTGCCAGCAGCTCGGAGGCTCGAACTGAAGCTTTCTTT. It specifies CASSSEARTEAFF.

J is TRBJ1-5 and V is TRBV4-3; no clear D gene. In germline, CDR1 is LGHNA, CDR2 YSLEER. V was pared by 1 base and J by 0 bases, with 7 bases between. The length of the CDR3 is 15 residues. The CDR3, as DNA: TGCGCCAGCAGCCAAGGCCCCAGTAGCAATCAGCCCCAGCATTTT. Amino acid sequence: CASSQGPSSNQPQHF.

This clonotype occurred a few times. CDR3 sequence (DNA): TGCGCCAGCAGCCAAGGGAACAGGGGAACTTACACAGATACGCAGTATTTT. Translated: CASSQGNRGTYTDTQYF. The gene calls are TRBV4-3 and TRBJ2-3; 7 bases fit TRBD1. The CDR3 totals 17 residues. The V and J ends lost 1 base and 2 bases, in that order; junction bases with no gene match: 9. Germline values: CDR1 LGHNA, CDR2 YSLEER.

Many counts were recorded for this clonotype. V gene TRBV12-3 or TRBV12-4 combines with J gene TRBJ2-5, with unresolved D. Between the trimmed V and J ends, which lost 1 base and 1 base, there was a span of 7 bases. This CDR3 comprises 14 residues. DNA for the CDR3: TGTGCCAGCAGTTTAGGACGGATCCAAGAGACCCAGTACTTC. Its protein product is CASSLGRIQETQYF.